Below, 16 T cell receptor beta chains from the same sample are listed, as sequenced in a study of T cells in Graves' hyperthyroidism and ophthalmopathy (dated by TCRdb to the late 2010s). The receptor library was made with multiplex PCR. Sequencer: Illumina HiSeq 2000. The TCR beta CDR3 regions were amplified from the RNA transcripts. For the first round of RT-PCR on the TCR CDR3, the HTBI primer set was used together with the Qiagen OneStep RT-PCR kit. The public sequencing data were trimmed at Q25 with fastp and processed into clonotypes with MiXCR by TCRdb, which kept only in-frame beta chains. When rows share a CDR3 protein, they turn into one entry using the most common DNA and genes. The sample records roughly 550,000 distinct CDR3 sequences, about 16% of which are singletons. Roughly 29% of the sample rests with the top ten. Sequencing input: blood. The receptors derive from a woman aged 30 to 39 with Graves' ophthalmopathy.

This clonotype was observed at least ten times. The CDR3 region is CASSQRGLGNQPQHF. Here the CDR3 DNA reads TGTGCCAGCAGCCAAAGGGGGCTGGGCAATCAGCCCCAGCATTTT. This chain connects TRBV3-1 to TRBJ1-5; 7 bases line up with TRBD1. The CDR3 is made up of 15 amino acids. With V trimmed by 2 bases and J by 2 bases, 3 bases remained unmatched. Looked up from germline, CDR1 is LGHDT and CDR2 is YNNKEL (reference sequence).

This clonotype has a count of ten or more. V is TRBV7-2 and J is TRBJ1-5; D gene uncertain. The CDR3 is made up of 15 amino acids. Germline CDR1 reads SGHTA; CDR2 reads FQGNSA. V dropped 4 bases and J dropped 3 bases, with 13 bases sitting between them. The CDR3 reads CASSSGLMNNQPQHF. CDR3 DNA sequence: TGTGCCAGCAGCTCCGGACTGATGAACAATCAGCCCCAGCATTTT.

This clonotype has at least ten counts. The chain joins TRBV7-2 to TRBJ2-5; TRBD2 matches at 8 bases. This CDR3 region has 13 residues. The ends lost 5 bases at V and 3 bases at J; junction bases unmatched: 2. The germline V gene has CDR1 SGHTA and CDR2 FQGNSA. In DNA, the CDR3 is TGTGCCAGCAGCCCGGGACTAGAAGAGACCCAGTACTTC. Protein sequence: CASSPGLEETQYF.

This clonotype appeared many times. The chain has TRBV28 and TRBJ2-5; D unclear. Trimming took off 2 bases at V and 5 bases at J, with 12 bases between the two ends. The CDR3 has 14 amino acids. Germline V gene sequence: CDR1 MDHEN, CDR2 SYDVKM. The CDR3: CASSLIGSRETQYF. The CDR3 DNA is TGTGCCAGCAGTTTAATCGGAAGTCGGGAGACCCAGTACTTC.

The sample holds many counts of this clonotype. The V gene is TRBV18, the J gene TRBJ1-1, with TRBD1 matching over 11 bases. The CDR3 runs 15 residues. Germline CDR1 and CDR2: KGHSH and LQKENI. V lost 4 bases to trimming and J lost 5 bases; unmatched junction nucleotides: 6. The CDR3 protein is CASSRGQGDLTEAFF. CDR3 bases: TGTGCCAGCTCACGGGGACAGGGGGATTTAACTGAAGCTTTCTTT.

The chain carries TRBV11-2 and TRBJ2-1, with D possibly TRBD2 on 6 matching bases. In germline, CDR1 is SGHAT, CDR2 FQNNGV. Trimming removed 4 bases at V and 7 bases at J, with 14 bases between. The CDR3 length is 14 residues. The CDR3 DNA is TGTGCCAGCAGCTACCAACCGGCGGGGAATGAGCAGTTCTTC. It specifies CASSYQPAGNEQFF.

This clonotype appeared a few times. This chain joins TRBV15 and TRBJ2-5, with 9 bases aligning to TRBD1. This CDR3 region has 17 residues. The trim removed 0 bases at V and 3 bases at J, leaving 8 bases unmatched. Looked up from germline, CDR1 is LNHNV and CDR2 is YYDKDF (reference sequence). Written as DNA, the CDR3 is TGTGCCACCAGCAGAGACTTAGGACAGGGGCATAAAGAGACCCAGTACTTC. It codes for CATSRDLGQGHKETQYF.

This clonotype was counted at least ten times. An end of the junction does not agree with germline; a read error may underlie this. The DNA of the CDR3 is TGTGCCAGCAGTCAGGAGGCATCCTACGAGCAGTACTTC. It specifies CASSQEASYEQYF. The V gene is TRBV4-1, the J gene TRBJ2-7, with D possibly matching TRBD2 (5 bases). The CDR3 is made up of 13 amino acids. CDR1 is MGHRA, CDR2 YSYEKL, per germline.

This clonotype was seen repeatedly, ten times or more. The J gene is TRBJ2-3, the V gene TRBV5-8, with D perhaps matching TRBD2 (6 bases). The V end was cut by 1 base, the J end by 5 bases, with 14 bases between. Germline V gives CDR1 SGHTS, CDR2 YDEGEE. The CDR3 runs 15 residues. CDR3 loop: CASSLFLGGGDTQYF. The CDR3 bases are TGTGCCAGCAGCTTGTTTTTGGGAGGAGGAGATACGCAGTATTTT.

There are many counts of this clonotype. This chain links TRBV30 with TRBJ1-1, with 7 nucleotides matching TRBD1. The J segment lost 4 bases and the V segment lost 3 bases, leaving 5 bases of the junction unmatched. Germline loops: CDR1 GTSNPN, CDR2 SVGIG (reference sequence). The CDR3 contains 13 residues. As DNA, the CDR3 is TGTGCCTGGAGGTACAGGGGAAGCACTGAAGCTTTCTTT. This gives the protein CAWRYRGSTEAFF. The full variable domain, in which reference TRBV30 and TRBJ1-1 provide the parts outside the CDR3, is SQTIHQWPATLVQPVGSPLSLECTVEGTSNPNLYWYRQAAGRGLQLLFYSVGIGQISSEVPQNLSASRPQDRQFILSSKKLLLSDSGFYLCAWRYRGSTEAFFGQGTRLTVV.

The sample holds many counts of this clonotype. The rearrangement joins TRBV2 to TRBJ2-5; D is undetermined. The CDR3 extends over 12 amino acids. Germline lookup yields CDR1 SNHLY and CDR2 FYNNEI. Trimming removed 6 bases from V and 0 bases from J, with 5 bases in between. The CDR3 DNA is TGTGCCAGCAGCGAGTACCAAGAGACCCAGTACTTC. It codes for CASSEYQETQYF.

This clonotype was seen ten or more times. The V and J genes are TRBV20-1 and TRBJ2-3; D is uncertain. The germline V gene has CDR1 DFQATT and CDR2 SNEGSKA (reference sequence). Between the trimmed V and J ends, which lost 3 bases and 5 bases, there was a span of 6 bases. There are 11 residues in the CDR3. The DNA for the CDR3 is TGCAGTGCTAGTAAGGGAGATACGCAGTATTTT. Its protein is CSASKGDTQYF.

The chain joins TRBV6-1 to TRBJ1-1; no reliable D call. CDR3 size: 14 residues. With 5 bases removed from V and 0 bases from J, the gap between germline ends came to 10 bases. CDR1 is MNHNS, CDR2 SASEGT, per germline. The DNA of the CDR3 is TGTGCCAGCAGTCCTTACATTATGAACACTGAAGCTTTCTTT. Translated, it gives CASSPYIMNTEAFF.

In this sample, this clonotype turned up a few times. Its ends do not fully match the called genes, so a read error is possible. The V and J genes are TRBV27 and TRBJ2-3; the D is unclear. CDR1 MNHEY and CDR2 SMNVEV come from the germline V gene (reference sequence). The CDR3 has 14 amino acids. Written as DNA, the CDR3 is TGTGTCAGCAGTTTAACGGAGAGCACAGATACGCAGTATTTT. Translation: CVSSLTESTDTQYF.

This sequence joins TRBV6-1 and TRBJ1-5, with D unresolved. Deletions cut 5 bases from V and 3 bases from J, with 11 bases between. The length of the CDR3 is 14 residues. Germline V gene data show CDR1 as MNHNS and CDR2 as SASEGT. Here the CDR3 DNA reads TGTGCCAGCAGTCCTCGACGGTACAATCAGCCCCAGCATTTT. Protein: CASSPRRYNQPQHF.

V is TRBV5-1 and J is TRBJ2-5, with 7 bases identical to TRBD1. CDR3 length: 14 residues. V lost 2 bases to trimming and J lost 11 bases; unmatched junction nucleotides: 12. Germline CDR1 reads SGHRS; CDR2 reads YFSETQ. The CDR3 DNA reads TGCGCCAGCAGCTTTGGACAGGATGGTTCGATACAGTACTTC. Translating it yields CASSFGQDGSIQYF.